These 29 T cell receptor beta chains originate from one sample sequenced in a study of cytomegalovirus exposure and HLA in healthy donors. The PCR contained 60 Vbeta and 13 Jbeta primers. Profiled with immunoSEQ multiplex PCR; TCRdb holds only in-frame clones, not every one. The sample records around 140,000 clones, roughly three fifths being singletons. The sequencing sample was made of PBMCs. Receptors originate from a male donor in good health and CMV-seronegative.

This clone was counted a single time. This rearrangement joins TRBV6-5 to TRBJ2-5; D is uncertain. The germline V gene has CDR1 MNHEY and CDR2 SVGAGI. This CDR3 has 13 amino acids. Deletions cut 0 bases from V and 13 bases from J, with 15 bases between. The CDR3 DNA sequence: TGTGCCAGCAGTTACTCCGCCGACACACCCGGGTACTTC. Translating it yields CASSYSADTPGYF.

V is TRBV2 and J is TRBJ1-4; possibly TRBD1 for D (6 bases). Germline loops: CDR1 SNHLY, CDR2 FYNNEI. Trimming removed 4 bases from V and 7 bases from J, with 13 bases in between. The CDR3 length is 14 residues. The CDR3 region has the DNA TGTGCCAGCAGTGCTTGGCAGGGGAGTGAAAAACTGTTTTTT. The encoded protein is CASSAWQGSEKLFF. Variable domain in full (rest from reference TRBV2 and TRBJ1-4): EPEVTQTPSHQVTQMGQEVILRCVPISNHLYFYWYRQILGQKVEFLVSFYNNEISEKSEIFDDQFSVERPDGSNFTLKIRSTKLEDSAMYFCASSAWQGSEKLFFGSGTQLSVL.

The J gene is TRBJ1-4, the V gene TRBV19; D is unresolved. The CDR3 loop spans 16 amino acids. From germline, CDR1 is LNHDA and CDR2 SQIVND (reference sequence). With 5 bases removed from V and 5 bases from J, the gap between germline ends came to 18 bases. The CDR3 sequence is CASSVEELRGNEKLFF. CDR3 in DNA: TGTGCCAGTAGTGTGGAAGAACTGCGAGGGAATGAAAAACTGTTTTTT.

This clone showed up just a few times. The chain carries TRBV5-4 and TRBJ2-5, with 11 positions matching TRBD2. Germline V lookup: CDR1 SGHNT, CDR2 YYREEE (reference sequence). This CDR3 is 15 amino acids long. J gave up 3 bases and V 2 bases, and 3 bases lay outside the gene matches. CDR3 DNA sequence: TGTGCCAGCAGCTTAGGACTAGCGGGTGAAGAGACCCAGTACTTC. Amino acids: CASSLGLAGEETQYF.

In regard to this clone: Germline and junction disagree at one end, which may indicate a read error. Other DNA sequences from this sample encode an identical CDR3 as well. This sequence joins TRBV5-8 and TRBJ1-6; D is perhaps TRBD1 (5 bases). Germline values: CDR1 SGHTS, CDR2 YDEGEE. This CDR3 contains 15 residues. The CDR3 sequence is CASSHGGTHNSPLHF. CDR3 in DNA: TGTGCCAGCAGCCACGGCGGGACTCATAATTCGCCCCTCCACTTT. Together with reference TRBV5-8 and TRBJ1-6, the CDR3 gives the full variable domain: EAGVTQSPTHLIKTRGQQATLRCSPISGHTSVYWYQQALGLGLQFLLWYDEGEERNRGNFPPRFSGRQFPNYSSELNVNALELEDSALYLCASSHGGTHNSPLHFGNGTRLTVT.

The chain combines TRBV9 with TRBJ1-2; D might be TRBD1 (5 bases). The CDR3 consists of 14 residues. Trimming took 1 base from V and 5 from J, leaving 12 bases between them. Per the germline V gene, CDR1 is SGDLS and CDR2 is YYNGEE. The CDR3 sequence is CASSVRVQGYGYTF. CDR3 nucleotides: TGTGCCAGCAGCGTAAGGGTTCAGGGTTATGGCTACACCTTC.

This clone turned up a few times. This chain joins TRBV2 and TRBJ2-5; 8 positions match TRBD1. Per germline, CDR1 SNHLY and CDR2 FYNNEI. This CDR3 comprises 14 residues. Trimming removed 6 bases from V and 1 base from J; junction bases left unmatched: 4. The CDR3 spells CASRKDRGQETQYF. The CDR3 DNA is TGTGCCAGCAGGAAAGACAGGGGCCAAGAGACCCAGTACTTC.

The genes are TRBV19 and TRBJ1-4, with 9 bases identical to TRBD1. V trimming: 6 bases; J trimming: 8 bases; junction bases outside the gene matches: 4. The V gene's germline CDR1 is LNHDA and CDR2 SQIVND (reference sequence). The CDR3 length is 13 residues. CDR3 sequence reads: CASSRDREEKLFF. The CDR3 coding sequence is TGTGCCAGTAGCCGGGACAGGGAAGAAAAACTGTTTTTT.

The chain is built from TRBV6-5 and TRBJ2-1; D perhaps matches TRBD1 (7 bases). Germline V lookup: CDR1 MNHEY, CDR2 SVGAGI. Between the trimmed V and J ends, which lost 6 bases and 0 bases, there was a span of 12 bases. There are 15 residues in the CDR3. The CDR3 region is CASRPGGRSYNEQFF. In DNA form, the CDR3 reads TGTGCCAGCAGACCAGGGGGGCGCTCCTACAATGAGCAGTTCTTC.

CDR3 bases: TGCGCCAGCAGCCAAGATCCGGTTATTAGCAATCAGCCCCAGCATTTT. Protein sequence: CASSQDPVISNQPQHF. The rearrangement uses TRBV4-3 and TRBJ1-5; D unclear. The ends were cut back, 0 bases at V and 0 bases at J, with 9 bases in the middle. The CDR3 sequence is 16 residues long. Germline lookup yields CDR1 LGHNA and CDR2 YSLEER.

This sequence joins TRBV18 and TRBJ2-1; the match to TRBD2 covers 11 bases. Trimming cost V 4 bases and J 14 bases; bases outside gene matches: 7. Germline V lookup: CDR1 KGHSH, CDR2 LQKENI. The CDR3 consists of 13 residues. Here the CDR3 reads CASSRQGLADEFF. The DNA of the CDR3 is TGTGCCAGCTCACGGCAGGGACTAGCGGACGAGTTCTTC. The variable domain in full, with the rest retrieved from reference TRBV18 and TRBJ2-1, is NAGVMQNPRHLVRRRGQEARLRCSPMKGHSHVYWYRQLPEEGLKFMVYLQKENIIDESGMPKERFSAEFPKEGPSILRIQQVVRGDSAAYFCASSRQGLADEFFGPGTRLTVL.

V and J are TRBV28 and TRBJ1-1, with 7 bases matching TRBD1. Germline V gene lookup returns CDR1 MDHEN and CDR2 SYDVKM. V shed 6 bases, J shed 0 bases, and the junction held 4 bases outside the gene matches. The CDR3 consists of 14 residues. The CDR3 DNA sequence: TGTGCCAGCAGACCCGGACAGGTGAACACTGAAGCTTTCTTT. Residues: CASRPGQVNTEAFF.

The rearrangement joins TRBV7-9 to TRBJ2-1; D ambiguous. Germline assignment: CDR1 SEHNR and CDR2 FQNEAQ (reference sequence). The ends were cut back, 6 bases at V and 9 bases at J, with 9 bases in the middle. The CDR3 length is 11 residues. The CDR3 nucleotides are TGTGCCAGCAGGATTGGAGTTGAGCAGTTCTTC. As protein: CASRIGVEQFF. Combining the CDR3 with reference TRBV7-9 and TRBJ2-1 gives the whole variable domain DTGVSQNPRHKITKRGQNVTFRCDPISEHNRLYWYRQTLGQGPEFLTYFQNEAQLEKSRLLSDRFSAERPKGSFSTLEIQRTEQGDSAMYLCASRIGVEQFFGPGTRLTVL.

The V and J genes are TRBV10-1 and TRBJ1-6; D is perhaps TRBD1 (5 bases). Deletions cut 2 bases from V and 5 bases from J, with 7 bases between. Germline V CDR1 and CDR2: WNHNN, SYGVQD (reference sequence). The length of the CDR3 is 14 residues. This CDR3 is CASSEGQNNSPLHF. In nucleotides, the CDR3 is TGCGCCAGCAGTGAGGGACAAAATAATTCACCCCTCCACTTT.

The chain joins TRBV6-1 to TRBJ1-1; a possible D gene is TRBD1 (6 bases). V was trimmed by 6 bases and J by 3 bases, leaving 11 bases between them. There are 13 residues in the CDR3. The germline gives CDR1 MNHNS, CDR2 SASEGT. CDR3 DNA sequence: TGTGCCAGCAGGGGGGGGCCGCACACTGAAGCTTTCTTT. Encoded protein: CASRGGPHTEAFF.

The CDR3 DNA reads as TGTGCCAGCAGCTTCACTGGGATGAGGGCAGATACGCAGTATTTT. Translating gives CASSFTGMRADTQYF. The V gene is TRBV7-8, the J gene TRBJ2-3, with D perhaps TRBD2 (5 bases). The CDR3 consists of 15 residues. Trimming took 3 bases from V and 4 from J, leaving 14 bases between them. CDR1 and CDR2 (germline): SGHVS, FQNEAQ.

This chain links TRBV14 with TRBJ1-2; D unclear. The CDR3 contains 18 residues. Between the trimmed V and J ends, which lost 4 bases and 1 base, there was a span of 22 bases. From germline, CDR1 is SGHDN and CDR2 FVKESK. The CDR3 nucleotides are TGTGCCAGCAGCCCATCCCCCCTCGGTAGCAAACATAACTATGGCTACACCTTC. It yields the protein CASSPSPLGSKHNYGYTF.

This chain connects TRBV9 to TRBJ2-2, with TRBD2 identical over 7 bases. Germline lookup yields CDR1 SGDLS and CDR2 YYNGEE. Trimming cost V 0 bases and J 4 bases; bases outside gene matches: 6. There are 16 residues in the CDR3. This chain's CDR3 is CASSVEGGGATGELFF. The CDR3 DNA follows: TGTGCCAGCAGCGTAGAGGGCGGGGGAGCCACCGGGGAGCTGTTTTTT.

V is TRBV9 and J is TRBJ2-3; 9 bases are shared with TRBD2. Germline lookup yields CDR1 SGDLS and CDR2 YYNGEE. V trimming: 1 base; J trimming: 2 bases; junction bases outside the gene matches: 8. The length of the CDR3 is 17 residues. Here the CDR3 reads CASSVPGGGAVTDTQYF. For the CDR3, the DNA is TGTGCCAGCAGCGTACCGGGCGGGGGGGCCGTCACAGATACGCAGTATTTT.

The CDR3 sequence: CASSVRYGVTNEKLFF. The CDR3 DNA reads TGTGCCAGCAGTGTAAGATACGGGGTAACTAATGAAAAACTGTTTTTT. This chain connects TRBV6-1 to TRBJ1-4; no reliable D call. Per germline, CDR1 MNHNS and CDR2 SASEGT. V gave up 4 bases and J gave up 1 base, with 13 bases separating them. The CDR3 extends over 16 amino acids.

V is TRBV18 and J is TRBJ2-2; no firm D call. The V and J ends lost 7 bases and 1 base respectively, with 13 bases between them. This CDR3 has 15 residues. In germline, CDR1 is KGHSH, CDR2 LQKENI. The CDR3 loop is CASFWKTGNTGELFF. The CDR3 region has the DNA TGTGCCAGCTTCTGGAAAACGGGGAACACCGGGGAGCTGTTTTTT.

This chain links TRBV27 with TRBJ1-6, with a weak D call TRBD1 (5 bases). Germline V gene data show CDR1 as MNHEY and CDR2 as SMNVEV (reference sequence). The CDR3 is made up of 15 amino acids. The V and J ends lost 6 bases and 7 bases respectively, with 16 bases between them. CDR3 sequence: CASSPLKGKNSPLHF. The CDR3 bases are TGTGCCAGCAGCCCTCTTAAGGGGAAGAATTCACCCCTCCACTTT.

This chain's CDR3 is CASSSGQGPIEQYF. The CDR3 nucleotides are TGCGCCAGCAGCTCGGGACAGGGCCCCATCGAGCAGTACTTC. The rearrangement uses TRBV5-1 and TRBJ2-7; 9 nucleotides agree with TRBD1. The CDR3 covers 14 residues. Unmatched junction bases numbered 7, after V lost 3 bases and J lost 6 bases. The germline V gene encodes CDR1 SGHRS and CDR2 YFSETQ. The full variable domain, its missing parts supplied by reference TRBV5-1 and TRBJ2-7, is KAGVTQTPRYLIKTRGQQVTLSCSPISGHRSVSWYQQTPGQGLQFLFEYFSETQRNKGNFPGRFSGRQFSNSRSEMNVSTLELGDSALYLCASSSGQGPIEQYFGPGTRLTVT.

The rearrangement joins TRBV11-3 to TRBJ2-1, with D possibly being TRBD2 (5 bases). The germline V gene has CDR1 SGHNT and CDR2 YENEEA. The CDR3 consists of 14 residues. The V end was cut by 1 base, the J end by 7 bases, with 11 bases between. For the CDR3, the DNA is TGTGCCAGCAGCTTAGTCGGGGAGATTAATGAGCAGTTCTTC. This gives the protein CASSLVGEINEQFF.

The rearrangement uses TRBV15 and TRBJ1-2; unclear D gene. This CDR3 contains 14 residues. V was pared by 3 bases and J by 1 base, with 9 bases between. Germline V gene data show CDR1 as LNHNV and CDR2 as YYDKDF (reference sequence). The CDR3 coding sequence is TGTGCCACCAGCAGGTCAGGTTTTAACTATGGCTACACCTTC. Translated: CATSRSGFNYGYTF.

The chain is built from TRBV29-1 and TRBJ1-1, with 7 bases fitting TRBD1. The germline CDR1 and CDR2 sequences are SQVTM and ANQGSEA. This CDR3 region has 13 residues. The V gene end was trimmed by 5 bases and the J gene end by 4 bases; junction bases not matched to a gene: 7. The chain's CDR3 is CSVCEGGCTEAFF. CDR3 sequence (DNA): TGCAGCGTTTGTGAAGGGGGCTGCACTGAAGCTTTCTTT.

The gene calls are TRBV19 and TRBJ1-5; D is ambiguous. Per the germline V gene, CDR1 is LNHDA and CDR2 is SQIVND (reference sequence). Deletions cut 5 bases from V and 5 bases from J, with 10 bases between. The CDR3 has 13 amino acids. The CDR3 nucleotides read TGTGCCAGTAGTGCCGGAGGAGATCAGCCCCAGCATTTT. This sequence encodes CASSAGGDQPQHF.

Only a few counts were recorded for this clone. The rearrangement uses TRBV27 and TRBJ1-5; D is uncertain. The CDR3 covers 16 residues. Germline V gene data show CDR1 as MNHEY and CDR2 as SMNVEV (reference sequence). V was clipped by 6 bases and J by 0 bases, with 15 bases between them. CDR3 in amino acids: CASRPTSGVSNQPQHF. In nucleotides, the CDR3 is TGTGCCAGCAGGCCGACAAGCGGGGTTAGCAATCAGCCCCAGCATTTT.

The table lists this clone with a few counts. The V and J genes are TRBV5-6 and TRBJ2-5; 11 nucleotides match TRBD1. With 4 bases clipped from V and 11 bases from J, the junction kept 7 bases outside the gene matches. The length of the CDR3 is 13 residues. Germline-derived CDR1 and CDR2 are SGHDT and YYEEEE. CDR3 nucleotide sequence: TGTGCCAGCAGCCCCCGGGACAGGGGGGAGCAGTACTTC. Translating gives CASSPRDRGEQYF.